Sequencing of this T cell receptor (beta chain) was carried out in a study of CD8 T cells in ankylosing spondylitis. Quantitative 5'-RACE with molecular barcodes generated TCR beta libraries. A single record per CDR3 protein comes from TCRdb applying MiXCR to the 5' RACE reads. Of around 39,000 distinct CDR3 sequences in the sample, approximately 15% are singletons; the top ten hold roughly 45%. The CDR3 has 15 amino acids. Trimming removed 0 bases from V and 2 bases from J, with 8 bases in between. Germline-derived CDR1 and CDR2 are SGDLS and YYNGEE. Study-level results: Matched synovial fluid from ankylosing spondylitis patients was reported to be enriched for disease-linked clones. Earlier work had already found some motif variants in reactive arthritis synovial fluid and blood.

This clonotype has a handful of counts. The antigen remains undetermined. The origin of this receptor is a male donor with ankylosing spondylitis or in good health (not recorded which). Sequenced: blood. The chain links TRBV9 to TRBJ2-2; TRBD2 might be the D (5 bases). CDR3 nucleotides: TGTGCCAGCAGCGTAGTTGCGGGCAACACCGGGGAGCTGTTTTTT. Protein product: CASSVVAGNTGELFF.